The present T cell receptor (beta chain) was sequenced within a study of blood T cells in healthy people across ages. With a J-beta primer mix and a sample-barcoded 5' primer, a second PCR ran about 7 to 11 cycles. TCRdb recomputed calls from the 5' RACE reads with MiXCR, one row per CDR3 protein. The sample contains about 930,000 distinct CDR3 sequences, 25% to 30% of which appear only once. This CDR3 contains 12 residues. The sample was also reused in another study, on T cells of mothers and their children. That source adds: The study sampled a few healthy Caucasian mothers and their six children.

Source material: blood. V and J are TRBV12-3 or TRBV12-4 and TRBJ2-5; weak D call: TRBD2 (5 bases). The assigned J gene may be wrong: the sequence end matches TRBJ2-7 better. The TCR comes from a woman aged 40 to 49 in good health. The CDR3 sequence: CASGPTSYEQYF. The CDR3 coding sequence is TGTGCCAGCGGCCCTACTAGTTACGAGCAGTACTTC.